This TCR beta chain was obtained from a study of blood T cells in healthy people across ages. Next came a second PCR, run for about 7 to 12 cycles, which used a sample-barcoded 5' primer along with a J-beta primer mix. Every cDNA was tagged by a template-switch adaptor with 12 random nucleotides. TCRdb itself ran the 5' RACE reads through MiXCR, one entry per CDR3 protein. The sample lists some 1,500,000 distinct CDR3 sequences, roughly 43% seen once, with less than 5% in the top ten. Trimming cost V 5 bases and J 1 base, with 14 bases left between them. Germline-derived CDR1 and CDR2 are MNHEY and SVGAGI. The CDR3 is made up of 15 amino acids.

The sequence was collected from a woman aged 18-29 years in good health. The sequenced sample was blood. V usage is TRBV6-5 and J usage is TRBJ1-1; perhaps TRBD1 as D (5 bases). The CDR3 spells CASSNGARKNTEAFF. In DNA form, the CDR3 reads TGTGCCAGCAGTAATGGGGCAAGGAAGAACACTGAAGCTTTCTTT.